This TCR beta chain stems from a study of blood T cell repertoires in COVID-19. The wider study: The United States, Italy and Spain supplied acute and convalescent COVID-19 samples. The analysed material was cDNA or gDNA that came from T cells, B-cell-depleted T cells, or PBMCs.

This clone was seen more than once but under ten times. As processed by the authors: Researchers report that nucleated cell counts were estimated from reference gene primer amplification. Sequencing used immunoSEQ multiplex PCR; TCRdb keeps in-frame clones, though not all of them. V and J calls and clone size come straight from that table; D and trimming were deduced from the DNA. The sample shows roughly 80,000 clones, 65% to 85% of them seen only once. The sequenced sample consisted of peripheral blood. The source is a woman aged 55 to 70 with acute or convalescent COVID-19.

CDR3 sequence (DNA): TGTGCCTGGAGTTACAGTAATAGCAATCAGCCCCAGCATTTT. It specifies CAWSYSNSNQPQHF. The V gene is TRBV30, the J gene TRBJ1-5; D remains ambiguous. Germline-derived CDR1 and CDR2 are GTSNPN and SVGIG (reference sequence). V dropped 2 bases and J dropped 0 bases, with 8 bases sitting between them. The CDR3 extends over 14 amino acids.